This TCR beta chain was found in a study of post-analysis software for immune sequencing data. Looking at the study overall: Recorded subtypes: relapsing-remitting, secondary progressive, progressive-relapsing; some patients unannotated. Study-level points and caveats: Compared with controls, patients showed significantly lower normalized Chao1 diversity. Samples sharing a preparation batch grouped tightly together when assessed by F measure. Compared with controls, patients had more of 4 to 6 TRBV segments, including TRBV5-6, TRBV5-1 and TRBV20-1.

cDNA libraries for TCR beta contained unique molecular identifiers. Input amounts of 1 to 10 million T cells were used. These gave 500,000 or so cDNA molecules, so each molecule approximated one T cell. MiXCR, applied by TCRdb to the PCR reads, yields one record per CDR3 protein. This sample has roughly 670,000 distinct CDR3 sequences; 59% occur once, and the top ten carry 10% to 12%. CDR1 and CDR2 (germline): SGHKS, YYEKEE (reference sequence). Trimming at V came to 0 bases and at J to 6 bases, leaving 14 bases not matched to a gene. The CDR3 loop spans 18 amino acids. To note about this clonotype: Its matching antigen is unknown.

This chain links TRBV5-5 with TRBJ2-1; 8 nucleotides match TRBD2. The receptor comes from a girl aged 2-10 years with multiple sclerosis. The specimen sequenced was blood. CDR3 DNA sequence: TGTGCCAGCAGCTTGGCCGGAGCGGGGGTCACCTTTAGCAATGAGCAGTTCTTC. Its translation: CASSLAGAGVTFSNEQFF.